Below are 3 T cell receptor beta chains sequenced from a single sample in a study of blood T cell repertoires in COVID-19. Sequenced by immunoSEQ multiplex PCR; TCRdb stores in-frame clones only, minus some. Of fewer than 350,000 clones listed, approximately 90% were seen once; the top ten hold about 3%. What was sequenced was PBMCs or T cells enriched from blood (not recorded which). All receptors derive from a man in his forties or fifties who had been exposed to COVID-19.

V usage is TRBV7-9 and J usage is TRBJ1-1, with TRBD1 as a possible D gene (6 bases). The V gene's germline CDR1 is SEHNR and CDR2 FQNEAQ (reference sequence). The CDR3 is 15 residues long. Trimming left V 2 bases short and J 3 bases short, with 13 bases between. For the CDR3, the DNA is TGTGCCAGCAGCTTAATGGACAGCCAGGACACTGAAGCTTTCTTT. This encodes CASSLMDSQDTEAFF.

The chain is built from TRBV28 and TRBJ2-7, with D perhaps TRBD1 (6 bases). The germline V gene has CDR1 MDHEN and CDR2 SYDVKM. CDR3 length: 14 amino acids. Trimming took off 6 bases at V and 4 bases at J, with 16 bases between the two ends. The CDR3 loop is CASSYTGTNYEQYF. CDR3 sequence (DNA): TGTGCCAGCAGCTATACCGGGACAAATTACGAGCAGTACTTC.

The chain couples TRBV21-1 to TRBJ2-3; the listed D gene, TRBD2, was not tested against the DNA. TRBV21-1 is tagged as a pseudogene. CDR3 size: 15 residues. This CDR3 reads CASSPSFPPTFPQYF. CDR3 coding DNA: TGTGCCAGCAGTCCTAGCTTCCCCCCCACTTTTCCGCAGTATTTT.